These 28 T cell receptor beta chains were all obtained from the same sample, sequenced in a study of T cells after yellow fever vaccination. TCRdb reanalysed the 5' RACE reads using MiXCR and keeps one entry per CDR3 protein. The sample holds 250,000 or so distinct CDR3 sequences, 6.9% seen once. The sample was CD4+ T cells sorted from PBMCs, taken 15 days after the yellow fever booster vaccination. The source of these receptors is a man aged 30-40 years who received the YFV17D yellow fever vaccine.

This clonotype turned up a few times. This chain uses TRBV7-2 with TRBJ2-7, with D uncertain. Trimming cost V 0 bases and J 7 bases, with 25 bases left between them. CDR1 is SGHTA and CDR2 is FQGNSA in the germline V gene. The CDR3 is 18 amino acids. As DNA, the CDR3 is TGTGCCAGCAGCTTAGCGGGTGGTGGCGGAGCAATGAATTTTGAGCAGTACTTC. Its translation is CASSLAGGGGAMNFEQYF.

Only a few counts were recorded for this clonotype. CDR3 sequence (DNA): TGCGCCAGCAGCTTGGGGGGGGGACAGTTAGTCGGAGCTTTCTTT. Translating it yields CASSLGGGQLVGAFF. The chain couples TRBV5-1 to TRBJ1-1; 7 bases match TRBD1. The germline V gene encodes CDR1 SGHRS and CDR2 YFSETQ. The CDR3 totals 15 residues. J gave up 10 bases and V 0 bases, and 12 bases lay outside the gene matches. Using reference TRBV5-1 and TRBJ1-1 for the parts outside the CDR3, the full variable domain is KAGVTQTPRYLIKTRGQQVTLSCSPISGHRSVSWYQQTPGQGLQFLFEYFSETQRNKGNFPGRFSGRQFSNSRSEMNVSTLELGDSALYLCASSLGGGQLVGAFFGQGTRLTVV.

This rearrangement joins TRBV19 to TRBJ1-1; 8 nucleotides align to TRBD1. J was trimmed by 6 bases and V by 7 bases; bases with no gene match: 13. This CDR3 spans 15 amino acids. Germline V gene data show CDR1 as LNHDA and CDR2 as SQIVND (reference sequence). The CDR3 loop is CASKDRWTGRAEAFF. CDR3 nucleotide sequence: TGTGCCAGTAAGGATCGGTGGACAGGGAGGGCTGAAGCTTTCTTT. Complete variable domain (other parts from reference TRBV19 and TRBJ1-1): DGGITQSPKYLFRKEGQNVTLSCEQNLNHDAMYWYRQDPGQGLRLIYYSQIVNDFQKGDIAEGYSVSREKKESFPLTVTSAQKNPTAFYLCASKDRWTGRAEAFFGQGTRLTVV.

This clonotype occurred a few times. This chain joins TRBV9 and TRBJ2-4; maybe TRBD2 (6 bases). CDR3 size: 13 residues. V was trimmed by 3 bases and J by 4 bases, leaving 8 bases between them. Germline V gene data show CDR1 as SGDLS and CDR2 as YYNGEE. CDR3 sequence: CASSGGLKNIQYF. CDR3 in DNA: TGTGCCAGCAGCGGTGGACTAAAAAACATTCAGTACTTC. The full variable domain, with the rest looked up from reference TRBV9 and TRBJ2-4, is DSGVTQTPKHLITATGQRVTLRCSPRSGDLSVYWYQQSLDQGLQFLIQYYNGEERAKGNILERFSAQQFPDLHSELNLSSLELGDSALYFCASSGGLKNIQYFGAGTRLSVL.

The chain couples TRBV29-1 to TRBJ2-6; D not resolved. Germline V gene sequence: CDR1 SQVTM, CDR2 ANQGSEA. The length of the CDR3 is 14 residues. The V end lost 3 bases, the J end lost 2 bases, and 8 bases lay between the germline ends. The CDR3 sequence is CSVDAEPGANVLTF. CDR3 nucleotides: TGCAGCGTTGATGCTGAGCCTGGGGCCAACGTCCTGACTTTC.

This clonotype was seen many times. V usage is TRBV4-3 and J usage is TRBJ2-1; 11 bases are a match to TRBD2. The CDR3 is 14 amino acids. Germline V gene sequence: CDR1 LGHNA, CDR2 YSLEER. J was trimmed by 7 bases and V by 8 bases; bases with no gene match: 7. In nucleotides, the CDR3 is TGCGCCAGCGGGTTAGCGGGAGGGGCGAATGAGCAGTTCTTC. This sequence encodes CASGLAGGANEQFF.

This clonotype was seen a handful of times. The CDR3 DNA sequence: TGTGCCAGCAGTGAATCTGGGTTAACAGATACGCAGTATTTT. Its translation: CASSESGLTDTQYF. The chain carries TRBV25-1 and TRBJ2-3; D is ambiguous. Germline CDR1 and CDR2: MGHDK and SYGVNS. Deletions cut 1 base from V and 3 bases from J, with 8 bases between. The CDR3 is 14 residues long. Drawing the rest from reference TRBV25-1 and TRBJ2-3, the complete variable domain is EADIYQTPRYLVIGTGKKITLECSQTMGHDKMYWYQQDPGMELHLIHYSYGVNSTEKGDLSSESTVSRIRTEHFPLTLESARPSHTSQYLCASSESGLTDTQYFGPGTRLTVL.

This clonotype occurred many times. This chain joins TRBV7-2 and TRBJ2-5, with 14 bases aligning to TRBD2. CDR1 and CDR2 from the germline V gene are SGHTA and FQGNSA. Trimming removed 3 bases from V and 5 bases from J; junction bases left unmatched: 2. The CDR3 sequence is 15 residues long. The CDR3 bases are TGTGCCAGCAGCTTGGGACTAGCGGGAGTGGAGACCCAGTACTTC. This sequence encodes CASSLGLAGVETQYF.

This clonotype has at least ten counts. The V gene is TRBV7-2, the J gene TRBJ2-3; no definite D call. CDR3 length: 12 residues. The V end was cut by 8 bases, the J end by 2 bases, with 8 bases between. Germline CDR1 SGHTA, CDR2 FQGNSA. CDR3 DNA sequence: TGTGCCAGCTCACTATACACAGATACGCAGTATTTT. As protein: CASSLYTDTQYF.

Turning to this clonotype: A much larger clonotype is one base distant, so this may be a read error. This chain joins TRBV20-1 and TRBJ2-2; TRBD1 aligns across 8 bases. Germline assignment: CDR1 DFQATT and CDR2 SNEGSKA (reference sequence). V shed 5 bases, J shed 5 bases, and the junction held 10 bases outside the gene matches. The CDR3 contains 15 residues. This CDR3 is CSAVVNRGNTGELFF. DNA for the CDR3: TGCAGTGCTGTGGTGAACAGGGGGAATACCGGGGAGCTGTTTTTT.

This clonotype came up many times. The gene calls are TRBV16 and TRBJ2-3; 9 bases map to TRBD1. With 0 bases clipped from V and 3 bases from J, the junction kept 1 base outside the gene matches. The CDR3 runs 15 residues. Germline V CDR1 and CDR2: KGHSY, FQNENV. CDR3 DNA: TGTGCCAGCAGCCAATCGGGACAGGGAACAGATACGCAGTATTTT. Translation gives CASSQSGQGTDTQYF.

This chain uses TRBV11-3 with TRBJ2-2, with unresolved D. The V end lost 4 bases, the J end lost 6 bases, and 12 bases lay between the germline ends. This CDR3 has 14 residues. Germline loops: CDR1 SGHNT, CDR2 YENEEA. In DNA form, the CDR3 reads TGTGCCAGCAGCTCAGGACCCGGCGCCGGGGAGCTGTTTTTT. Translating it yields CASSSGPGAGELFF.

This clonotype has a count of ten or more. This rearrangement joins TRBV15 to TRBJ1-5; no firm D call. CDR1 and CDR2 (germline): LNHNV, YYDKDF (reference sequence). The CDR3 loop spans 12 amino acids. V lost 5 bases and J 3 bases, leaving 5 bases between the germline ends. This CDR3 reads CATSGVNQPQHF. Written as DNA, the CDR3 is TGTGCCACCAGCGGGGTCAATCAGCCCCAGCATTTT.

This clonotype was counted ten times or more. The chain joins TRBV20-1 to TRBJ1-3; D call uncertain. V shed 1 base and J shed 0 bases, with 7 bases lying between them. CDR3 length: 14 residues. In germline, CDR1 is DFQATT, CDR2 SNEGSKA (reference sequence). CDR3 residues: CSARVPNSGNTIYF. In DNA, the CDR3 is TGCAGTGCTAGAGTACCCAACTCTGGAAACACCATATATTTT.

The chain employs TRBV19 and TRBJ2-1; D perhaps matches TRBD1 (7 bases). Germline V lookup: CDR1 LNHDA, CDR2 SQIVND (reference sequence). CDR3 length equals 15 residues. Trimming took off 6 bases at V and 8 bases at J, with 20 bases between the two ends. The CDR3 reads CASSLTGAGWDEQFF. The CDR3, as DNA: TGTGCCAGTAGCCTTACAGGGGCGGGGTGGGATGAGCAGTTCTTC.

A few counts support this clonotype. The chain recombines TRBV6-5 with TRBJ2-1; 9 bases map to TRBD1. The germline gives CDR1 MNHEY, CDR2 SVGAGI. With V trimmed by 4 bases and J by 6 bases, 7 bases remained unmatched. The CDR3 length is 15 residues. The CDR3 protein is CASSSYNRGLNEQFF. DNA of the CDR3: TGTGCCAGCAGTTCGTATAACAGGGGGCTCAATGAGCAGTTCTTC.

This clonotype showed up many times. The chain links TRBV29-1 to TRBJ2-1, with D unclear. The CDR3 contains 13 residues. From germline, CDR1 is SQVTM and CDR2 ANQGSEA. Trimming removed 6 bases from V and 5 bases from J, with 14 bases in between. The CDR3 region has the DNA TGCAGCGTCGCGGCAACGCCTAACAATGAGCAGTTCTTC. Translating it yields CSVAATPNNEQFF.

This clonotype showed up just a few times. This chain links TRBV7-2 with TRBJ2-7, with D maybe TRBD2 (6 bases). This CDR3 region has 16 residues. Germline CDR1 reads SGHTA; CDR2 reads FQGNSA. With 5 bases removed from V and 1 base from J, the gap between germline ends came to 18 bases. The CDR3 loop is CASSPMIRAGSYEQYF. The CDR3 DNA sequence: TGTGCCAGCAGCCCCATGATACGAGCGGGTTCCTACGAGCAGTACTTC.

This rearrangement joins TRBV7-2 to TRBJ2-3, with TRBD2 matching 9 bases. Per germline, CDR1 SGHTA and CDR2 FQGNSA. The CDR3 has 15 residues. J gave up 7 bases and V 0 bases, and 5 bases lay outside the gene matches. The CDR3 DNA reads as TGTGCCAGCAGCTTAGCAGCGGGAGGATTCAATACGCAGTATTTT. It is translated as CASSLAAGGFNTQYF.

The rearrangement links TRBV2 to TRBJ2-2, with 10 bases matching TRBD2. The CDR3 consists of 13 residues. The germline gives CDR1 SNHLY, CDR2 FYNNEI. With V trimmed by 11 bases and J by 4 bases, 4 bases remained unmatched. CDR3: CAGAGGGTGELFF. CDR3 in DNA: TGTGCCGGAGCGGGAGGGGGCACCGGGGAGCTGTTTTTT.

V usage is TRBV6-5 and J usage is TRBJ2-1; 7 bases fit TRBD2. This CDR3 has 15 amino acids. With 4 bases clipped from V and 4 bases from J, the junction kept 7 bases outside the gene matches. Germline loops: CDR1 MNHEY, CDR2 SVGAGI. CDR3 sequence: CASSSTGGQYNEQFF. The CDR3 DNA reads as TGTGCCAGCAGTTCAACGGGAGGACAATACAATGAGCAGTTCTTC.

This clonotype appeared many times. CDR3 in amino acids: CSARKQGVETQYF. DNA of the CDR3: TGCAGTGCTAGAAAACAGGGCGTTGAGACCCAGTACTTC. This sequence joins TRBV20-1 and TRBJ2-5, with D perhaps matching TRBD1 (6 bases). This CDR3 is 13 amino acids long. V was trimmed by 2 bases and J by 5 bases, leaving 12 bases between them. In germline, CDR1 is DFQATT, CDR2 SNEGSKA (reference sequence).

This clonotype was found many times. This chain joins TRBV12-3 or TRBV12-4 and TRBJ2-7, with TRBD1 matching 7 bases. This CDR3 spans 14 amino acids. After removal of 3 bases from V and 6 bases from J, the junction contained 8 bases not matched to a gene. The CDR3 coding sequence is TGTGCCAGCAGTTTGGGGGACAGCTGGGGCGAGCAGTACTTC. Its translation is CASSLGDSWGEQYF.

In its sample, this clonotype was seen many times. CDR3 bases: TGTGCCACCGGACCCACAGGGAGGCAAGAGACCCAGTACTTC. It yields the protein CATGPTGRQETQYF. This sequence joins TRBV10-3 and TRBJ2-5; possibly TRBD1 or TRBD2 for D (6 bases each). The CDR3 runs to 14 residues. The germline V gene encodes CDR1 ENHRY and CDR2 SYGVKD. V was pared by 10 bases and J by 2 bases, with 17 bases between.

This clonotype was found a few times. This chain joins TRBV5-1 and TRBJ2-5; no definite D call. V gave up 6 bases and J gave up 1 base, with 13 bases separating them. In germline, CDR1 is SGHRS, CDR2 YFSETQ. The CDR3 totals 14 residues. The chain's CDR3 is CASTRTASQETQYF. In nucleotides, the CDR3 is TGCGCCAGCACTAGGACCGCTTCCCAAGAGACCCAGTACTTC.

This clonotype was counted many times. The rearrangement uses TRBV4-3 and TRBJ2-7; 13 bases map to TRBD2. Per the germline V gene, CDR1 is LGHNA and CDR2 is YSLEER. CDR3 length: 16 amino acids. Germline trimming cut 0 bases from V and 9 bases from J; bases unmatched to any gene: 8. The CDR3, as DNA: TGCGCCAGCAGCCAAGAAACTAGCGGGAGGGCTGCAGCGCAGTACTTC. Translated: CASSQETSGRAAAQYF.

This clonotype was counted ten times or more. The CDR3 DNA reads as TGCAGCGTTTCGACAGGGGGCCCTGAAGCTTTCTTT. It specifies CSVSTGGPEAFF. The genes are TRBV29-1 and TRBJ1-1, with 10 bases identical to TRBD1. CDR1 is SQVTM and CDR2 is ANQGSEA in the germline V gene. This CDR3 has 12 amino acids. With 5 bases clipped from V and 6 bases from J, the junction kept 3 bases outside the gene matches.

The chain recombines TRBV5-1 with TRBJ2-2; D is unclear. Looked up from germline, CDR1 is SGHRS and CDR2 is YFSETQ. The germline V and J ends were trimmed by 5 bases and 4 bases, with 27 bases remaining between them. The CDR3 spans 19 residues. The CDR3 reads CASSSRTLFRADPTGELFF. The CDR3 nucleotides read TGCGCCAGCAGTTCGCGAACCCTTTTCCGGGCCGATCCCACCGGGGAGCTGTTTTTT. The full variable domain, with the rest looked up from reference TRBV5-1 and TRBJ2-2, is KAGVTQTPRYLIKTRGQQVTLSCSPISGHRSVSWYQQTPGQGLQFLFEYFSETQRNKGNFPGRFSGRQFSNSRSEMNVSTLELGDSALYLCASSSRTLFRADPTGELFFGEGSRLTVL.